The 26 T cell receptor beta chains below were found in one sample sequenced in a study of T cell changes during pregnancy in multiple sclerosis. The data were produced by immunoSEQ multiplex PCR, yet TCRdb's version contains in-frame clones alone and is incomplete. The sample has 55,000 to 65,000 clones; approximately 92% are singletons. The source material was peripheral blood, sampled in the second trimester of pregnancy. The origin of the receptors is a female donor with multiple sclerosis, enrolled in a pregnancy study.

This rearrangement joins TRBV5-4 to TRBJ2-7, with 12 bases aligning to TRBD2. Germline CDR1 reads SGHNT; CDR2 reads YYREEE (reference sequence). Unmatched junction bases numbered 6, after V lost 2 bases and J lost 6 bases. The CDR3 spans 15 residues. The CDR3 protein is CASSFSSGRVGEQYF. The CDR3 region has the DNA TGTGCCAGCAGCTTTTCTAGCGGGAGGGTAGGCGAGCAGTACTTC.

The chain has TRBV20-1 and TRBJ2-7, with D maybe TRBD2 (5 bases). CDR3 length equals 11 residues. The V gene's germline CDR1 is DFQATT and CDR2 SNEGSKA (reference sequence). V gave up 3 bases and J gave up 5 bases, with 8 bases separating them. The CDR3 DNA reads as TGCAGTGCTAGCCCGGGGAACGAGCAGTACTTC. Translating it yields CSASPGNEQYF.

This rearrangement joins TRBV4-1 to TRBJ2-7, with TRBD1 matching 9 bases. CDR3 length: 16 amino acids. Germline values: CDR1 MGHRA, CDR2 YSYEKL. V was pared by 2 bases and J by 5 bases, with 10 bases of the junction left unmatched. DNA of the CDR3: TGCGCCAGCAGCCAATCAGGCGGGACAGGGAATAACGAGCAGTACTTC. Protein product: CASSQSGGTGNNEQYF.

V is TRBV19 and J is TRBJ2-3, with TRBD1 matching over 9 bases. There are 14 residues in the CDR3. V was pared by 9 bases and J by 3 bases, with 7 bases of the junction left unmatched. Germline CDR1 reads LNHDA; CDR2 reads SQIVND (reference sequence). The CDR3 coding sequence is TGTGCCAGCAAACGGGACAGGGAAACAGATACGCAGTATTTT. Translating it yields CASKRDRETDTQYF.

The chain uses TRBV7-9 and TRBJ1-2; TRBD1 aligns across 8 bases. With 5 bases clipped from V and 0 bases from J, the junction kept 11 bases outside the gene matches. The CDR3 is 17 amino acids. Germline lookup yields CDR1 SEHNR and CDR2 FQNEAQ (reference sequence). CDR3 nucleotide sequence: TGTGCCAGCAGCACAGGGGGGCCAGCCCCTCCTAACTATGGCTACACCTTC. This gives the protein CASSTGGPAPPNYGYTF.

The rearrangement uses TRBV21-1 and TRBJ1-2; the D call TRBD1 from the table was never checked on the DNA. TRBV21-1 is labeled a pseudogene. This CDR3 region has 16 residues. The DNA for the CDR3 is TGTGCCAGCATCATCTTCCGGGACAGGGGAGTTCGTGGCTACACCTTC. This codes for CASIIFRDRGVRGYTF.

The chain uses TRBV7-9 and TRBJ1-2, with 7 positions matching TRBD1. Trimming took 5 bases from V and 6 from J; bases not matched to a gene: 6. CDR3 length: 13 amino acids. In germline, CDR1 is SEHNR, CDR2 FQNEAQ (reference sequence). This CDR3 is CASSRTGTDGYTF. As DNA, the CDR3 is TGTGCCAGCAGCAGGACAGGTACGGATGGCTACACCTTC.

V is TRBV4-1 and J is TRBJ1-5, with 7 bases matching TRBD1. Trimming removed 3 bases from V and 0 bases from J; junction bases left unmatched: 5. There are 16 residues in the CDR3. In germline, CDR1 is MGHRA, CDR2 YSYEKL. CDR3 sequence reads: CASSQTPGGSNQPQHF. CDR3 bases: TGCGCCAGCAGCCAGACCCCAGGGGGTAGCAATCAGCCCCAGCATTTT.

The rearrangement uses TRBV5-1 and TRBJ2-1; 10 bases fit TRBD2. The CDR3 is 17 residues long. Germline CDR1 SGHRS, CDR2 YFSETQ. V lost 5 bases and J lost 0; bases outside the gene matches: 8. In DNA, the CDR3 is TGCGCCAGCAGACCGGGACTAGCGCCCAGCTCCTACAATGAGCAGTTCTTC. This encodes CASRPGLAPSSYNEQFF.

V and J are TRBV15 and TRBJ1-3; 11 bases are shared with TRBD1. Germline lookup yields CDR1 LNHNV and CDR2 YYDKDF (reference sequence). The CDR3 is made up of 18 amino acids. J was trimmed by 0 bases and V by 0 bases; bases with no gene match: 4. The CDR3 sequence is CATSRDYGTGGSGNTIYF. The CDR3 bases are TGTGCCACCAGCAGAGATTATGGGACAGGGGGCTCTGGAAACACCATATATTTT.

The genes are TRBV5-4 and TRBJ2-2; no clear D gene. The CDR3 consists of 13 residues. CDR1 and CDR2 (germline): SGHNT, YYREEE (reference sequence). V lost 2 bases and J lost 6, with 8 bases in between. DNA for the CDR3: TGTGCCAGCAGCTTCTCCGTATCCGGGGAGCTGTTTTTT. Encoded protein: CASSFSVSGELFF.

This chain joins TRBV5-1 and TRBJ2-7; 8 nucleotides match TRBD1. The CDR3 loop spans 15 amino acids. The junction had 12 bases not matched to a gene; V was cut back by 3 bases and J by 7 bases. CDR1 and CDR2 from the germline V gene are SGHRS and YFSETQ. CDR3 DNA sequence: TGCGCCAGCAGCTGGGTAACAGGGGGTCCGGGTGAGCAGTACTTC. Its protein is CASSWVTGGPGEQYF. The full variable domain, its missing parts supplied by reference TRBV5-1 and TRBJ2-7, is KAGVTQTPRYLIKTRGQQVTLSCSPISGHRSVSWYQQTPGQGLQFLFEYFSETQRNKGNFPGRFSGRQFSNSRSEMNVSTLELGDSALYLCASSWVTGGPGEQYFGPGTRLTVT.

This clone was detected only once. The chain links TRBV19 to TRBJ1-1; D is possibly TRBD1 (5 bases). V dropped 5 bases and J dropped 1 base, with 11 bases sitting between them. CDR3 length equals 14 residues. The germline V gene encodes CDR1 LNHDA and CDR2 SQIVND (reference sequence). CDR3 nucleotide sequence: TGTGCCAGTAGTTGGGGAAGGGGGAACACTGAAGCTTTCTTT. It codes for CASSWGRGNTEAFF.

The J gene is TRBJ2-7, the V gene TRBV11-2; 8 nucleotides agree with TRBD2. The CDR3 contains 15 residues. From germline, CDR1 is SGHAT and CDR2 FQNNGV. V trimming: 2 bases; J trimming: 9 bases; junction bases outside the gene matches: 12. For the CDR3, the DNA is TGTGCCAGCAGCTTACCGGGACTAGATCTACTGGGGCAGTACTTC. Its translation: CASSLPGLDLLGQYF.

The chain employs TRBV30 and TRBJ2-7, with 11 bases identical to TRBD2. Trimming removed 5 bases from V and 3 bases from J; junction bases left unmatched: 3. CDR3 size: 13 residues. CDR1 and CDR2 from the germline V gene are GTSNPN and SVGIG (reference sequence). This CDR3 reads CAWVAGGLYEQYF. The CDR3 DNA sequence: TGTGCCTGGGTAGCGGGAGGGCTCTACGAGCAGTACTTC.

V and J are TRBV19 and TRBJ2-5, with D uncertain. V lost 1 base and J lost 3, with 9 bases in between. Germline V gene data show CDR1 as LNHDA and CDR2 as SQIVND (reference sequence). This CDR3 has 14 residues. The DNA for the CDR3 is TGTGCCAGTAGTATAGGTTACAGAGAAGAGACCCAGTACTTC. This gives the protein CASSIGYREETQYF.

The chain has TRBV19 and TRBJ2-7, with D perhaps TRBD2 (6 bases). The CDR3 contains 11 residues. The germline V and J ends were trimmed by 6 bases and 3 bases, with 6 bases remaining between them. The germline V gene has CDR1 LNHDA and CDR2 SQIVND (reference sequence). The CDR3 is CASRGGYEQYF. CDR3 nucleotides: TGTGCCAGTAGGGGGGGCTACGAGCAGTACTTC.

The rearrangement links TRBV20-1 to TRBJ1-1; unclear D gene. The CDR3 has 11 residues. Between the trimmed V and J ends, which lost 6 bases and 10 bases, there was a span of 15 bases. The germline V gene encodes CDR1 DFQATT and CDR2 SNEGSKA (reference sequence). CDR3 region: CSAGNGVGAFF. As DNA, the CDR3 is TGCAGTGCCGGGAACGGGGTAGGAGCTTTCTTT.

The rearrangement links TRBV4-2 to TRBJ1-1; D remains ambiguous. The germline V gene has CDR1 LGHNA and CDR2 YNFKEQ. This CDR3 is 12 amino acids long. With 1 base removed from V and 3 bases from J, the gap between germline ends came to 3 bases. CDR3 nucleotide sequence: TGTGCCAGCAGCCAAGCGTACACTGAAGCTTTCTTT. Translated, it gives CASSQAYTEAFF.

This chain connects TRBV27 to TRBJ2-7, with TRBD2 as a possible D gene (5 bases). Germline V gene lookup returns CDR1 MNHEY and CDR2 SMNVEV (reference sequence). V dropped 8 bases and J dropped 0 bases, with 17 bases sitting between them. The CDR3 has 15 residues. CDR3 nucleotides: TGTGCCAGCCTCCCTTCCGGCGGGTACTCCTACGAGCAGTACTTC. This codes for CASLPSGGYSYEQYF.

The chain combines TRBV5-1 with TRBJ2-3, with D unclear. The V end was cut by 0 bases, the J end by 1 base, with 15 bases between. The CDR3 spans 17 residues. CDR1 is SGHRS, CDR2 YFSETQ, per germline. CDR3 sequence reads: CASSLVGRPTRTDTQYF. CDR3 nucleotides: TGCGCCAGCAGCTTGGTCGGCAGGCCTACCCGCACAGATACGCAGTATTTT.

The rearrangement links TRBV11-3 to TRBJ2-1; TRBD2 agrees at 12 bases. The germline CDR1 and CDR2 sequences are SGHNT and YENEEA. The CDR3 sequence is 17 residues long. V was clipped by 4 bases and J by 0 bases; unmatched bases: 4. The DNA of the CDR3 is TGTGCCAGCAGCTCCTGGACTAGCGGGACCTCCTACAATGAGCAGTTCTTC. Amino acid sequence: CASSSWTSGTSYNEQFF.

The CDR3: CASSAQGTSNQPQHF. DNA of the CDR3: TGTGCCAGCAGCGCTCAGGGTACGAGCAATCAGCCCCAGCATTTT. V is TRBV9 and J is TRBJ1-5, with a possible D match to TRBD1 (5 bases). Trimming removed 3 bases from V and 1 base from J, with 11 bases in between. The CDR3 extends over 15 amino acids. Germline CDR1 reads SGDLS; CDR2 reads YYNGEE.

The gene calls are TRBV18 and TRBJ2-1; unclear D gene. V lost 3 bases and J 5 bases, leaving 14 bases between the germline ends. The CDR3 covers 15 residues. Germline V CDR1 and CDR2: KGHSH, LQKENI. The CDR3 bases are TGTGCCAGCTCACCCCTAAGTTCCATTAACAATGAGCAGTTCTTC. This translates into CASSPLSSINNEQFF.

About this clone: Other DNA variants within this sample encode the same CDR3. The chain links TRBV5-4 to TRBJ2-5, with 7 bases identical to TRBD1. The CDR3 extends over 13 amino acids. Germline V gives CDR1 SGHNT, CDR2 YYREEE (reference sequence). With 4 bases clipped from V and 5 bases from J, the junction kept 5 bases outside the gene matches. The CDR3 here is CASSRDRAETQYF. The CDR3 nucleotides read TGTGCCAGCAGCCGGGACAGAGCTGAGACCCAGTACTTC.

The chain couples TRBV10-3 to TRBJ2-2; D possibly corresponds to TRBD2 (6 bases). CDR1 is ENHRY and CDR2 is SYGVKD in the germline V gene. The CDR3 loop spans 18 amino acids. The V end lost 0 bases, the J end lost 5 bases, and 19 bases lay between the germline ends. CDR3 sequence reads: CAISESNTWGAGTGELFF. The DNA of the CDR3 is TGTGCCATCAGTGAGTCGAACACGTGGGGCGCGGGGACCGGGGAGCTGTTTTTT.